Listed below are T cell receptor beta chains from one sample, sequenced in a study of Ad26.COV2.S vaccination and SARS-CoV-2 variants. Generated by immunoSEQ multiplex PCR, the TCRdb table keeps only in-frame clones and is missing some. This table holds about 470,000 clones, less than 95% found once. Here the sequenced sample was peripheral blood, taken in a trial of Ad26.COV2.S vaccine versus placebo. Receptor source: a person between 18 and 60 years old who received the Ad26.COV2.S COVID-19 vaccine or a placebo. CDR3s include the opening cysteine and the closing phenylalanine or tryptophan. D genes are given only for firm matches. Where a row states a size, it is once, few, many or the class of an expanded clone; other rows omit it.

size	V	D	J	DNA	CDR3
-	TRBV4-2	TRBD1	TRBJ2-7	TGTGCCAGCAGCCCAGGAGACAGGGGATTGTCGGAATACGAGCAGTACTTC	CASSPGDRGLSEYEQYF
-	TRBV28	-	TRBJ1-5	TGTGCCAGCAGTTTAGGGGAGCAGGTATTCAATCAGCCCCAGCATTTT	CASSLGEQVFNQPQHF
once	TRBV5-6	-	TRBJ2-7	TGTGCCAGCAGCTTGGCCCCAGGGTTCTACGAGCAGTACTTC	CASSLAPGFYEQYF
-	TRBV27	TRBD2	TRBJ2-1	TGTGCCAGCAGTTCCCGCACTAGCGGGAGATTCGGTGAGCAGTTCTTC	CASSSRTSGRFGEQFF
-	TRBV10-3	-	TRBJ2-3	TGTGCCATCAGGGACAGTACAGATACGCAGTATTTT	CAIRDSTDTQYF
once	TRBV15	TRBD2	TRBJ2-7	TGTGCCACCAGCGAGCGACTAGCGGGAGTGAAGGACGAGCAGTACTTC	CATSERLAGVKDEQYF
few	TRBV2	TRBD1	TRBJ1-2	TGTGCCAGCACAAGGGAATCGACAGGGGAAGGCTACACCTTC	CASTRESTGEGYTF
-	TRBV24-1	TRBD1	TRBJ2-5	TGTGCCACCAGTGCCGACCCAGGGGGCCGGGCGGAGACCCAGTACTTC	CATSADPGGRAETQYF
-	TRBV24-1	-	TRBJ2-1	TGTGCCACCAGTGACCGCCGGACAGAGAGCTCCTACAATGAGCAGTTCTTC	CATSDRRTESSYNEQFF
-	TRBV11-3	TRBD2	TRBJ2-1	TGTGCCAGCAGCTTGCGTTCTAGCGGCGGTGAGCAGTTCTTC	CASSLRSSGGEQFF
-	TRBV27	-	TRBJ2-2	TGTGCCAGCAGTCCCACCCCAGCGAACGGGGAGCTGTTTTTT	CASSPTPANGELFF
-	TRBV3-1/TRBV3-2	-	TRBJ2-7	TGTGCCAGCAGCCAAGAACCCCCCGCCGAGCAGTACTTC	CASSQEPPAEQYF
-	TRBV10-2	-	TRBJ2-3	TGCGCCAGCAGTGAGGGGTATACGCAGTATTTT	CASSEGYTQYF
-	TRBV5-1	TRBD1	TRBJ1-3	TGCGCCAGCAGCCTCCGGGACAGCTCTGGAAACACCATATATTTT	CASSLRDSSGNTIYF
-	TRBV11-3	-	TRBJ2-3	TGTGCCAGCACCCGGGGCACAGATACGCAGTATTTT	CASTRGTDTQYF
-	TRBV5-4	TRBD1	TRBJ2-3	TGTGCCAGCAGCTTGTCGGGACAGGGGACAGATACGCAGTATTTT	CASSLSGQGTDTQYF
-	TRBV7-9	-	TRBJ1-4	TGTGCCAGCAGCCATACCGGTGGACAGTGGGCAACTAATGAAAAACTGTTTTTT	CASSHTGGQWATNEKLFF
-	TRBV19	TRBD1	TRBJ1-1	TGTGCCAGTACCCGGGACAGCCCGAACACTGAAGCTTTCTTT	CASTRDSPNTEAFF
-	TRBV9	TRBD2	TRBJ2-7	TGTGCCAGCAGCGTAGGACTAGCGGAGTCCGTGGAGTACTTC	CASSVGLAESVEYF
-	TRBV6-2/TRBV6-3	-	TRBJ1-1	TGTGCCAGCAGTTACAGGGGCCCCGGTGGCACTGAAGCTTTCTTT	CASSYRGPGGTEAFF
-	TRBV7-8	TRBD1	TRBJ1-5	TGTGCCAGCAGCCCTACAGGGGGAAGACAGCCCCAGCATTTT	CASSPTGGRQPQHF
-	TRBV6-2/TRBV6-3	-	TRBJ2-1	TGTGCCAGCAGTTACGAACCTAGGAATAGGAAGAAGGATGAGCAGTTCTTC	CASSYEPRNRKKDEQFF
once	TRBV11-3	TRBD1	TRBJ2-7	TGTGCCAGCAGCCCGGGACAGGGGGTATCCTACGAGCAGTACTTC	CASSPGQGVSYEQYF
-	TRBV5-1	-	TRBJ2-7	TGCGCCAGCAGCTTATGGGCAGGGGGGACCTACGAGCAGTACTTC	CASSLWAGGTYEQYF
-	TRBV30	-	TRBJ1-3	TGTGCCTGGAGTCCCAAACGGGTAGGGTCTGGAAACACCATATATTTT	CAWSPKRVGSGNTIYF
-	TRBV7-2	TRBD2	TRBJ2-7	TGTGCCAGCAGCTCCTACAGTCCCAGCGGGAGGACCCACGAGCAGTACTTC	CASSSYSPSGRTHEQYF
-	TRBV7-2	TRBD2	TRBJ2-1	TGTGCCAGCAGCTTAGTGGTCAGGAGCGGGAGGTCCTACAATGAGCAGTTCTTC	CASSLVVRSGRSYNEQFF
-	TRBV7-3	-	TRBJ1-1	TGTGCCAGCAGCTTAACCCCCCTAAAGGAAGCTTTCTTT	CASSLTPLKEAFF
-	TRBV9	TRBD2	TRBJ2-7	TGTGCCAGCAGCGTAACGGCGGGAGGAGGGGCCCACGAGCAGTACTTC	CASSVTAGGGAHEQYF
-	TRBV28	-	TRBJ2-1	TGTGCCAGCAGTTTACCCCTGGGCGGCCCATACAATGAGCAGTTCTTC	CASSLPLGGPYNEQFF
-	TRBV3-1/TRBV3-2	-	TRBJ1-2	TGTGCCAGCAGCCAAGAATGGGGGCGCTATGGCTACACCTTC	CASSQEWGRYGYTF
-	TRBV28	-	TRBJ1-2	TGTGCCAGCAGCACCTTCGGGGTTAACTATGGCTACACCTTC	CASSTFGVNYGYTF
-	TRBV5-4	-	TRBJ2-7	TGTGCCAGCAGCTTGCTCCAGGGTAACGAGCAGTACTTC	CASSLLQGNEQYF
-	TRBV7-8	TRBD2	TRBJ2-5	TGTGCCAGCAGCTTAGCCCTACTAGCGGGAGGGGAACAGTACTTC	CASSLALLAGGEQYF
once	TRBV27	TRBD1	TRBJ2-7	TGTGCCAGCAGCCACTTACAGGGGATCTCCTACGAGCAGTACTTC	CASSHLQGISYEQYF
-	TRBV7-2	TRBD1	TRBJ2-3	TGTGCCAGCAGCTCCCGGGACAGGGGTATAGATACGCAGTATTTT	CASSSRDRGIDTQYF
-	TRBV15	-	TRBJ2-7	TGTGCCACCAGCAGAGATAGTCCAGGACGGGGCGAGCAGTACTTC	CATSRDSPGRGEQYF
-	TRBV10-3	TRBD1	TRBJ2-5	TGTGCCATCAGGGATCGGGACAGTTCCCAAGAGACCCAGTACTTC	CAIRDRDSSQETQYF
-	TRBV18	-	TRBJ2-6	TGTGCCAGCTCACCCCGGGCTGGGGCCAACGTCCTGACTTTC	CASSPRAGANVLTF
-	TRBV6-2/TRBV6-3	TRBD1	TRBJ2-5	TGTGCCAGCAGCTCACAGGGGGAAGAGACCCAGTACTTC	CASSSQGEETQYF
-	TRBV28	-	TRBJ2-5	TGTGCCAGCAGTTTACCAGGGCGGGAGACCCAGTACTTC	CASSLPGRETQYF
-	TRBV11-1	-	TRBJ2-2	TGTGCCAGCAGCTTAGAGGGCAGGGCCAACACCGGGGAGCTGTTTTTT	CASSLEGRANTGELFF
-	TRBV18	-	TRBJ1-2	TGTGCCAGCTCAGAAAGTGCTAACTATGGCTACACCTTC	CASSESANYGYTF
-	TRBV9	TRBD1	TRBJ2-7	TGTGCCAGCAGCATCGGACAGGGGGGGACGGAGCAGTACTTC	CASSIGQGGTEQYF
-	TRBV9	-	TRBJ1-1	TGTGCCAGCAGCGCGCCCCCCGTTGGGAGGAGCACTGAAGCTTTCTTT	CASSAPPVGRSTEAFF
-	TRBV28	-	TRBJ2-1	TGTGCCAGCACCCCCCCGGGACGAGCCAATGAGCAGTTCTTC	CASTPPGRANEQFF
-	TRBV12-3/TRBV12-4	-	TRBJ1-4	TGTGCCAGCAGGTGGACGGCTAATGAAAAACTGTTTTTT	CASRWTANEKLFF
-	TRBV5-1	-	TRBJ2-3	TGCGCCAGCAGCTTGTTGCAGGGTCCAGATACGCAGTATTTT	CASSLLQGPDTQYF
-	TRBV7-6	-	TRBJ2-7	TGTGCCAGCAGCGCTGACGGAGCCTACGAGCAGTACTTC	CASSADGAYEQYF
-	TRBV5-1	-	TRBJ1-1	TGCGCCAGCAGCTACGGGGGAGGAACTTTCTTT	CASSYGGGTFF
few	TRBV11-3	TRBD1	TRBJ2-7	TGTGCCAGGGGGACAGCGCCGACCTACGAGCAGTACTTC	CARGTAPTYEQYF
-	TRBV6-5	-	TRBJ2-3	TGTGCCAGCAGTCTCGTCAGCCCCGGGACAGATACGCAGTATTTT	CASSLVSPGTDTQYF
-	TRBV27	-	TRBJ2-7	TGTGCCAGCAGTGGCAGATATCCCGAGCAGTACTTC	CASSGRYPEQYF
-	TRBV30	-	TRBJ1-2	TGTGCCTGGAGTCCTACAGGGAATCGGGGCTACACCTTC	CAWSPTGNRGYTF